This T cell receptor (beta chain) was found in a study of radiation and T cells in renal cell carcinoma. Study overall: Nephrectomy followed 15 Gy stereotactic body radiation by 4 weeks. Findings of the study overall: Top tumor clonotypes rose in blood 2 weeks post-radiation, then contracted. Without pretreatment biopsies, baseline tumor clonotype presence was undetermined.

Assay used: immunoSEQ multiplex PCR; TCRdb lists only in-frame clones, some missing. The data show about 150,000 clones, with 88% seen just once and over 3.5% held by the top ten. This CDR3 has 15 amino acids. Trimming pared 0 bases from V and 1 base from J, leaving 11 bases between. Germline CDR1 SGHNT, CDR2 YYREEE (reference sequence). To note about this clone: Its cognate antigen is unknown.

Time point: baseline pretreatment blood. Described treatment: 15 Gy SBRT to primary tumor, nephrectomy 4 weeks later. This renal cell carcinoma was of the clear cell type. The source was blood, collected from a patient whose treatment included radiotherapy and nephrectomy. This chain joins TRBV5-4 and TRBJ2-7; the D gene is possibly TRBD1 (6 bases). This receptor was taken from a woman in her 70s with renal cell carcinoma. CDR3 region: CASSLVTGKSYEQYF. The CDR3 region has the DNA TGTGCCAGCAGCTTGGTGACAGGAAAGTCCTACGAGCAGTACTTC.